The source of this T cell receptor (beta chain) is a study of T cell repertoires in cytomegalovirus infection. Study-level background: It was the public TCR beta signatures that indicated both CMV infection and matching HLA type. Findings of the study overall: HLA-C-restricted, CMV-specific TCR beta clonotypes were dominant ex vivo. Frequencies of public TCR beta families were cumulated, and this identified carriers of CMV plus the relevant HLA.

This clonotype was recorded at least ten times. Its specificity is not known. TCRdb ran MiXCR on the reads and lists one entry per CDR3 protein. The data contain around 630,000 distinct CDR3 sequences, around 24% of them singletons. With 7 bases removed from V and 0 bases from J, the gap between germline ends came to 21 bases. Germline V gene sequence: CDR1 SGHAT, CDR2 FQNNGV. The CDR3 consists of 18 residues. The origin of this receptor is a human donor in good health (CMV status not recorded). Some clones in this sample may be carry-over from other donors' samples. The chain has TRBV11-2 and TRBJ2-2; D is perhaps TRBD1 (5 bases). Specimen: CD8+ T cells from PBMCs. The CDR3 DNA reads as TGTGCCAGCACCAACCCACAGGTCTACACTTCGAACACCGGGGAGCTGTTTTTT. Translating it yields CASTNPQVYTSNTGELFF.